The rows below give T cell receptor beta chains drawn from one sample of a study of shared clonotypes between healthy human individuals. TCRdb's copy holds only in-frame clones and misses some; the assay was immunoSEQ multiplex PCR. The sample records a few million clones, approximately 93% being singletons. Sequencing was done on a sample of naive CD4+ T cells from PBMCs. The receptor source for this set is a man aged 18 to 29 in good health. Some clones in this sample may be carry-over from other donors' samples. CDR3s include the opening cysteine and the closing phenylalanine or tryptophan. D genes are given only for firm matches. Some rows mark clone size as missing; the rest say once, few, many or name a class of expanded clone.

NA TRBJ1-1 NA TRBV19 TGTGCCAGTAGTCGAACAGGGAACACTGAAGCTTTCTTT CASSRTGNTEAFF
NA TRBJ2-1 NA TRBV7-6 TGTGCCAGCAGCTTAAGGTCCGGGATCCGGTTCTTC CASSLRSGIRFF
TRBD1 TRBJ2-2 once TRBV6-5 TGTGCCAGCAGTTACTGGGGACAGCGCAGGACCGGGGAGCTGTTTTTT CASSYWGQRRTGELFF
NA TRBJ2-1 NA TRBV28 TGTGCCAGCAGCCCCGGGGGCCCAGCCTACAATGAGCAGTTCTTC CASSPGGPAYNEQFF
TRBD2 TRBJ2-1 NA TRBV28 TGTGCCAGCAGCCTAACTAGCGGGAGCCCCTACAATGAGCAGTTCTTC CASSLTSGSPYNEQFF
TRBD1 TRBJ2-7 NA TRBV5-8 TGTGCCAGCAGCGGGCGGGACAGGGGGGCTAAGCAGTACTTC CASSGRDRGAKQYF
TRBD1 TRBJ1-1 few TRBV4-1 TGCGCCAGCAGCCGACATCAGGGGGCGCTCACTGAAGCTTTCTTT CASSRHQGALTEAFF
NA TRBJ1-2 NA TRBV5-1 TGCGCCAGCAGCCCCTGGACCAGGTACTATGGCTACACCTTC CASSPWTRYYGYTF
NA TRBJ2-2 NA TRBV5-1 TGCGCCAGCAGCTTGGTCTCCCGGAACACCGGGGAGCTGTTTTTT CASSLVSRNTGELFF
NA TRBJ1-2 NA TRBV5-1 TGCGCCAGCAGCTTGCAGGCTGGCTATGGCTACACCTTC CASSLQAGYGYTF
NA TRBJ2-5 NA TRBV2 TGTGCCAGCAGTGAAGAGGGCGGAGAGACCCAGTACTTC CASSEEGGETQYF
NA TRBJ2-7 NA TRBV19 TGTGCCGGTAGGTGGCACACCCCCCCCGCCGCGTCCTACGAGCAGTACTTC CAGRWHTPPAASYEQYF
NA TRBJ2-3 NA TRBV27 TGTGCCAGCAGTGACAGGACAGATACGCAGTATTTT CASSDRTDTQYF
NA TRBJ2-7 once TRBV15 TGTGCCACCAGCAGAAAATTTAGCTACGAGCAGTACTTC CATSRKFSYEQYF
NA TRBJ2-1 NA TRBV5-1 TGCGCCAGCAGCCCCGATGGGGGGAGCTCCTACAATGAGCAGTTCTTC CASSPDGGSSYNEQFF
NA TRBJ1-3 NA TRBV28 TGTGCCAGCAGTCCCGGTGGGGAGTACCGTGGAAACACCATATATTTT CASSPGGEYRGNTIYF
TRBD1 TRBJ1-2 NA TRBV18 TGTGCCAGCTCACCTCTACCCCCCGGGCAGGGGGGGGTCAATGGCTACACCTTC CASSPLPPGQGGVNGYTF
NA TRBJ1-3 NA TRBV28 TGTGCCAGCAGTCCGACGGGGACCGGAAACACCATATATTTT CASSPTGTGNTIYF
NA TRBJ1-1 NA TRBV5-1 TGCGCCAGCAGCTTCACCTCCGGGGGAATGGTGAACACTGAAGCTTTCTTT CASSFTSGGMVNTEAFF
TRBD1 TRBJ2-1 NA TRBV19 TGTGCCAGTAGTATAAACAGGGGATACGAGCAGTTCTTC CASSINRGYEQFF
NA TRBJ2-3 NA TRBV6-4 TGTGCCAGCAGCCTCGATGGGGCAGATACGCAGTATTTT CASSLDGADTQYF
NA TRBJ1-1 few TRBV29-1 TGCAGCGTTCGGACGATGAAAGGAGTAGCTTTCTTT CSVRTMKGVAFF
NA TRBJ1-4 NA TRBV5-4 TGTGCCAGCAGCCCATATACAGGGATCGCAACTAATGAAAAACTGTTTTTT CASSPYTGIATNEKLFF
TRBD2 TRBJ2-5 once TRBV6-1 TGTGCCAGGGCCCGGACTAGCGGGGGGGAGACCCAGTACTTC CARARTSGGETQYF
TRBD2 TRBJ2-6 NA TRBV4-1 TGCGCCAGCAGCCAACCCGGGACTAGCGGGAGGGGTGGGGCCAACGTCCTGACTTTC CASSQPGTSGRGGANVLTF
NA TRBJ1-2 NA TRBV11-1 TGTGCCAGCAGCCCTACTAACTATGGCTACACCTTC CASSPTNYGYTF
NA TRBJ2-3 NA TRBV14 TGTGCCAGCAGCCAAGATCAAGCTAGCTGGTCAGATACGCAGTATTTT CASSQDQASWSDTQYF
NA TRBJ2-1 NA TRBV5-6 TGTGCCAGCAGCTTCCGGGGCCCCTACGACAATGAGCAGTTCTTC CASSFRGPYDNEQFF
NA TRBJ2-5 NA TRBV25-1 TGTGCCAGCGTCGGATGGGGGTACCAAGAGACCCAGTACTTC CASVGWGYQETQYF
NA TRBJ2-7 NA TRBV27 TGTGCCAGCAGCTCACGAACCCCCCGCGGCGAGCAGTACTTC CASSSRTPRGEQYF
TRBD1 TRBJ1-1 NA TRBV2 TGTGCCAGCAGTTCGACAGGGAGGGACACTGAAGCTTTCTTT CASSSTGRDTEAFF
TRBD1 TRBJ1-2 NA TRBV5-1 TGCGCCAGCAGCGCTGCCGGACAGGGCGGTGGCTACACCTTC CASSAAGQGGGYTF
TRBD1 TRBJ1-5 NA TRBV28 TGTGCCAGCAGTTTGGACGAGGACAGGGAGAGGCCCCAGCATTTT CASSLDEDRERPQHF
NA TRBJ1-1 NA TRBV25-1 TGTGCCAGCAGTGAATACCCCGGGCAGAACACTGAAGCTTTCTTT CASSEYPGQNTEAFF
NA TRBJ2-5 NA TRBV18 TGTGCCAGCTCACTGCACCCGGCCTCCCAGGGGGAGACCCAGTACTTC CASSLHPASQGETQYF
TRBD2 TRBJ2-1 NA TRBV2 TGTGCCAGCAGTGGCCCTGGGGGGGAGCAAGGCAATGAGCAGTTCTTC CASSGPGGEQGNEQFF
NA TRBJ2-2 NA TRBV6-1 TGTGCCAGCAGTGAATTAGGTCGTGACGCCGGGGAGCTGTTTTTT CASSELGRDAGELFF
TRBD1 TRBJ2-7 NA TRBV7-9 TGTGCCAGCAGTAACTTACCCGGACAGGCCGAGCAGTACTTC CASSNLPGQAEQYF
TRBD1 TRBJ2-7 NA TRBV7-2 TGTGCCAGCAGCTTAGCAGCCTGGACAGGTCGCAGGGATTCCTACGAGCAGTACTTC CASSLAAWTGRRDSYEQYF
NA TRBJ2-1 NA TRBV7-9 TGTGCCAGCACCCCGGAAACGAATGAGCAGTTCTTC CASTPETNEQFF
NA TRBJ2-5 NA TRBV29-1 TGCAGCGTTGATCGCGGGGCGCTACAAGAGACCCAGTACTTC CSVDRGALQETQYF
TRBD1 TRBJ1-4 NA TRBV6-5 TGTGCCAGCAGTTCGAGGGGGCGCGGAAATGAAAAACTGTTTTTT CASSSRGRGNEKLFF
NA TRBJ2-1 NA TRBV2 TGTGCCAGCAGGCTCCTAGAGGGGGTCCCCAATGAGCAGTTCTTC CASRLLEGVPNEQFF
NA TRBJ1-5 NA TRBV21-1 TGTGCCAGCAGCTCCAGCCTAGGGACAGACCCAATTTGGGGGAATCAGCCCCAGCATTTT CASSSSLGTDPIWGNQPQHF
NA TRBJ1-1 NA TRBV7-2 TGTGCCAGCAGCTTATTTCAGACGAACACTGAAGCTTTCTTT CASSLFQTNTEAFF
NA TRBJ2-7 NA TRBV6-6 TGTGCCAGCAACGTAGGGGGTTACGAGCAGTACTTC CASNVGGYEQYF
NA TRBJ1-5 NA TRBV10-3 TGTGCCATCAGGGCAGGGGAGGGCAATCAGCCCCAGCATTTT CAIRAGEGNQPQHF
TRBD1 TRBJ1-2 NA TRBV6-1 TGTGCCAGCAGCGAACTAGGGACAGGGGGAAACTATGGCTACACCTTC CASSELGTGGNYGYTF